Described below is a single T cell receptor beta chain sequence and its context. The sample belongs to a study of blood T cell repertoires in COVID-19. Background on the study: The origin of the acute and convalescent COVID-19 samples was the United States, Italy and Spain.

Sequenced by immunoSEQ multiplex PCR; TCRdb stores in-frame clones only, minus some. Of approximately 93,000 clones listed, around 90% are singletons. The clonotype originates from a man over 45 with COVID-19, enrolled during active disease. The material sequenced was peripheral blood.

CDR3 in DNA: TGCGCCAGCAGCCAAGATGCTGGGGACTTAAATGAAAAACTGTTTTTT. Translated: CASSQDAGDLNEKLFF. The chain employs TRBV4-3 and TRBJ1-4, with a tentative D call TRBD1 (5 bases). The CDR3 totals 16 residues. Trimming left V 0 bases short and J 5 bases short, with 13 bases between. Germline V CDR1 and CDR2: LGHNA, YSLEER.